The 7 T cell receptor beta chains below come from one sample, sequenced in a study of cytomegalovirus exposure and HLA in healthy donors. Vbeta (60) and Jbeta (13) primers were used in the PCR. This table comes from immunoSEQ multiplex PCR, and its TCRdb copy is limited to in-frame clones, with some not included. The repertoire holds 150,000 to 200,000 clones, with around 83% as singletons. Specimen: PBMCs. The origin of the receptors is a woman between 45 and 65 years old in good health and CMV-seropositive.

The chain recombines TRBV19 with TRBJ1-5, with 9 bases matching TRBD1. There are 15 residues in the CDR3. The germline V gene has CDR1 LNHDA and CDR2 SQIVND (reference sequence). Unmatched junction bases numbered 4, after V lost 6 bases and J lost 1 base. CDR3 in amino acids: CASRDRGVSNQPQHF. CDR3 in DNA: TGTGCCAGTAGGGACAGGGGAGTAAGCAATCAGCCCCAGCATTTT. The variable domain in full, completed from reference TRBV19 and TRBJ1-5, reads DGGITQSPKYLFRKEGQNVTLSCEQNLNHDAMYWYRQDPGQGLRLIYYSQIVNDFQKGDIAEGYSVSREKKESFPLTVTSAQKNPTAFYLCASRDRGVSNQPQHFGDGTRLSIL.

The gene calls are TRBV11-2 and TRBJ2-7, with 12 bases fitting TRBD2. J was trimmed by 3 bases and V by 5 bases; bases with no gene match: 5. Germline V gene lookup returns CDR1 SGHAT and CDR2 FQNNGV. CDR3 size: 15 residues. The CDR3, as DNA: TGTGCCAGCAGCCGAGGACTAGCGGGGATCTACGAGCAGTACTTC. Residues: CASSRGLAGIYEQYF. Based on the CDR3 plus reference TRBV11-2 and TRBJ2-7, the full variable domain is EAGVAQSPRYKIIEKRQSVAFWCNPISGHATLYWYQQILGQGPKLLIQFQNNGVVDDSQLPKDRFSAERLKGVDSTLKIQPAKLEDSAVYLCASSRGLAGIYEQYFGPGTRLTVT.

This chain joins TRBV27 and TRBJ1-6; a weak D match, TRBD1 (6 bases). The CDR3 totals 13 residues. Trimming took 6 bases from V and 10 from J, leaving 13 bases between them. Germline V gene lookup returns CDR1 MNHEY and CDR2 SMNVEV (reference sequence). The CDR3 coding sequence is TGTGCCAGCAGGCAGGGGTTAAGCTCACCCCTCCACTTT. It yields the protein CASRQGLSSPLHF.

The V and J genes are TRBV7-2 and TRBJ1-6; a possible D gene is TRBD1 (6 bases). With 5 bases removed from V and 8 bases from J, the gap between germline ends came to 19 bases. The CDR3 has 16 residues. CDR1 is SGHTA, CDR2 FQGNSA, per germline. The CDR3 coding sequence is TGTGCCAGCAGCCCCGTTATGGGGGGGCTAGATTCACCCCTCCACTTT. Translating it yields CASSPVMGGLDSPLHF. The full variable domain, with the rest looked up from reference TRBV7-2 and TRBJ1-6, is GAGVSQSPSNKVTEKGKDVELRCDPISGHTALYWYRQSLGQGLEFLIYFQGNSAPDKSGLPSDRFSAERTGGSVSTLTIQRTQQEDSAVYLCASSPVMGGLDSPLHFGNGTRLTVT.

V usage is TRBV27 and J usage is TRBJ2-5; TRBD2 matches 11 bases. The J call is in doubt because the DNA end fits TRBJ2-7 better. CDR1 is MNHEY, CDR2 SMNVEV, per germline (reference sequence). The CDR3 has 15 amino acids. CDR3 residues: CASRRAGTSGYEQYF. The CDR3 DNA follows: TGTGCCAGCAGAAGGGCCGGGACTAGCGGTTACGAGCAGTACTTC.

V is TRBV5-1 and J is TRBJ1-5; tentatively, D is TRBD1 (6 bases). There are 13 residues in the CDR3. Germline V gene sequence: CDR1 SGHRS, CDR2 YFSETQ. Trimming removed 5 bases from V and 4 bases from J, with 10 bases in between. The CDR3 spells CASSSGENQPQHF. CDR3 bases: TGCGCCAGCAGTTCAGGGGAGAATCAGCCCCAGCATTTT.

With regard to this clone: Its ends do not fully match the called genes, so a read error is possible. This chain connects TRBV10-3 to TRBJ1-5, with 7 bases that match TRBD1. Germline CDR1 ENHRY, CDR2 SYGVKD. CDR3 length equals 13 residues. The CDR3 protein is CAIAGTDNRPQHF. DNA of the CDR3: TGTGCCATCGCCGGGACAGACAATCGGCCCCAGCATTTT.